The 21 T cell receptor beta chains presented below share a single source sample, sequenced in a study of T cells in Graves' hyperthyroidism and ophthalmopathy. TCR beta CDR3 regions were amplified from RNA transcripts. A set of HTBI primers served as the primers for a first-round RT-PCR of the TCR CDR3. A single record per CDR3 protein comes from TCRdb applying MiXCR to the multiplex PCR reads. The profile shows more than 650,000 distinct CDR3 sequences, less than 15% of them singletons. Sequencing was done on a sample of blood. All receptors come from a woman under 30 with Graves' hyperthyroidism.

This clonotype occurred many times. The chain carries TRBV20-1 and TRBJ2-1; D unresolved. The CDR3 is 14 residues long. Trimming took off 6 bases at V and 0 bases at J, with 12 bases between the two ends. Germline V gives CDR1 DFQATT, CDR2 SNEGSKA (reference sequence). Here the CDR3 DNA reads TGCAGTGCGCATGAAGACCTCTCCTACAATGAGCAGTTCTTC. Encoded protein: CSAHEDLSYNEQFF.

This clonotype was seen repeatedly, ten times or more. The chain links TRBV5-8 to TRBJ2-1; D gene ambiguous. Trimming removed 5 bases at V and 0 bases at J, with 12 bases between. The CDR3 runs to 15 residues. Germline CDR1 SGHTS, CDR2 YDEGEE. DNA of the CDR3: TGTGCCAGCAGTGTGGCGCCAAGCTCCTACAATGAGCAGTTCTTC. Residues: CASSVAPSSYNEQFF.

This clonotype was recorded many times. This rearrangement joins TRBV20-1 to TRBJ1-1; D is unresolved. Trimming removed 3 bases at V and 4 bases at J, with 18 bases between. Germline V gene data show CDR1 as DFQATT and CDR2 as SNEGSKA (reference sequence). CDR3 size: 15 residues. In nucleotides, the CDR3 is TGCAGTGCTAGCCGCCGAGGGTCGATCGGCACTGAAGCTTTCTTT. Its protein product is CSASRRGSIGTEAFF.

This clonotype was picked up a small number of times. The chain couples TRBV7-9 to TRBJ1-4; 7 bases are shared with TRBD1. CDR1 is SEHNR and CDR2 is FQNEAQ in the germline V gene (reference sequence). The CDR3 contains 14 residues. The trim removed 6 bases at V and 8 bases at J, leaving 9 bases unmatched. The chain's CDR3 is CASRLDRNAEKLFF. The CDR3 region has the DNA TGTGCCAGCAGATTGGACAGGAACGCCGAAAAACTGTTTTTT.

The chain employs TRBV6-1 and TRBJ2-5, with 8 bases matching TRBD1. V lost 6 bases and J lost 5; bases outside the gene matches: 5. The CDR3 sequence is 13 residues long. CDR1 and CDR2 (germline): MNHNS, SASEGT. This chain's CDR3 is CASRAGGWETQYF. CDR3 nucleotide sequence: TGTGCCAGCAGGGCAGGGGGCTGGGAGACCCAGTACTTC.

In its sample, this clonotype was seen a few times. V is TRBV7-9 and J is TRBJ2-5; D possibly matches TRBD1 or TRBD2 (5 bases each). The germline CDR1 and CDR2 sequences are SEHNR and FQNEAQ (reference sequence). The CDR3 is made up of 15 amino acids. Trimming removed 5 bases at V and 4 bases at J, with 17 bases between. Here the CDR3 reads CASSLKGPGTETQYF. CDR3 nucleotide sequence: TGTGCCAGCAGCCTCAAGGGTCCCGGGACAGAGACCCAGTACTTC.

This clonotype was seen at least ten times. The chain recombines TRBV12-3 or TRBV12-4 with TRBJ2-1, with D unresolved. The CDR3 is 15 amino acids. Trimming removed 4 bases from V and 8 bases from J, with 18 bases in between. For the CDR3, the DNA is TGTGCCAGCAGTTCCCCTCGGACCCGTCAGGATGAGCAGTTCTTC. Amino acid sequence: CASSSPRTRQDEQFF.

The V call is TRBV24-1, the J call TRBJ1-2; tentatively, D is TRBD1 (5 bases). This CDR3 has 14 residues. V lost 3 bases and J lost 3, with 10 bases in between. In germline, CDR1 is KGHDR, CDR2 SFDVKD. As DNA, the CDR3 is TGTGCCACCAGTGATCGGGGACGAGACTATGGCTACACCTTC. It is translated as CATSDRGRDYGYTF.

This clonotype was recorded many times. The CDR3 is CASSSRVTFFGTDTQYF. CDR3 nucleotide sequence: TGTGCCAGCAGTTCCCGGGTCACCTTTTTCGGAACAGATACGCAGTATTTT. The chain joins TRBV6-1 to TRBJ2-3; no reliable D call. Germline CDR1 MNHNS, CDR2 SASEGT. This CDR3 is 17 amino acids long. The V gene lost 5 bases and the J gene lost 3 bases, with 21 bases spanning the gap.

Concerning this clonotype: This may stem from a read error, because a much larger clone lies one nucleotide away. Since the CDR3 does not end with the conserved phenylalanine or tryptophan, this likely comes from a read error. The genes are TRBV3-1 and TRBJ2-1; D is perhaps TRBD2 (6 bases). With 4 bases removed from V and 7 bases from J, the gap between germline ends came to 11 bases. This CDR3 comprises 13 residues. Germline V gene sequence: CDR1 LGHDT, CDR2 YNNKEL (reference sequence). CDR3 nucleotides: TGTGCCAGCAGCCCTGAGACTAGGAATGAGCAGTTCTCC. Protein sequence: CASSPETRNEQFS.

The chain recombines TRBV6-5 with TRBJ2-3; D gene ambiguous. Per the germline V gene, CDR1 is MNHEY and CDR2 is SVGAGI. V was cut by 7 bases and J by 1 base, with 15 bases left in between. The length of the CDR3 is 15 residues. The CDR3: CASTLRGMGTDTQYF. The CDR3 bases are TGTGCCAGCACTTTACGCGGAATGGGCACAGATACGCAGTATTTT.

This chain connects TRBV19 to TRBJ2-7, with D tentatively TRBD1 (5 bases). The CDR3 spans 12 residues. Germline loops: CDR1 LNHDA, CDR2 SQIVND (reference sequence). Deletions cut 9 bases from V and 2 bases from J, with 11 bases between. The CDR3 DNA reads TGTGCCAGATTCCAGGGAACCTACGAGCAGTACTTC. Amino acid sequence: CARFQGTYEQYF.

This clonotype has ten or more counts. A much bigger clone sits one base away, suggesting this may be a read error. The rearrangement uses TRBV6-2 or TRBV6-3 and TRBJ1-1; possible D gene TRBD1, 6 bases. Trimming pared 6 bases from V and 11 bases from J, leaving 13 bases between. The germline gives CDR1 MNHEY, CDR2 SVGEGT. The length of the CDR3 is 11 residues. In DNA form, the CDR3 reads TGTGCCAGCAGCCAAGGGGGTGACGCTTTCTTT. Translation gives CASSQGGDAFF.

V usage is TRBV5-1 and J usage is TRBJ2-7, with D tentatively TRBD2 (6 bases). Germline CDR1 and CDR2: SGHRS and YFSETQ. V was clipped by 2 bases and J by 5 bases, with 11 bases between them. This CDR3 contains 13 residues. In DNA, the CDR3 is TGCGCCAGCAGCTTATCGGAGGGCCACGAGCAGTACTTC. Translating it yields CASSLSEGHEQYF.

J is TRBJ2-1 and V is TRBV10-3, with D perhaps given as TRBD1 or TRBD2 (5 bases each). This CDR3 comprises 14 residues. From germline, CDR1 is ENHRY and CDR2 SYGVKD. V lost 6 bases, J lost 8 bases, and 17 bases lay in between. CDR3 DNA: TGTGCCATCAGCCGGGACGACACCAGGCATGAGCAGTTCTTC. Translation gives CAISRDDTRHEQFF.

CDR3 amino acids: CASSGAGREYGYTF. In nucleotides, the CDR3 is TGTGCCAGCAGTGGGGCAGGGCGGGAGTATGGCTACACCTTC. The rearrangement uses TRBV9 and TRBJ1-2, with D maybe TRBD1 (5 bases). The CDR3 is 14 amino acids. The germline gives CDR1 SGDLS, CDR2 YYNGEE. Trimming took 5 bases from V and 5 from J, leaving 16 bases between them.

This clonotype was recorded at least ten times. The rearrangement links TRBV5-1 to TRBJ2-1; 8 positions agree with TRBD2. The CDR3 covers 14 residues. Germline V CDR1 and CDR2: SGHRS, YFSETQ. V dropped 3 bases and J dropped 5; count of bases not matched to a gene: 4. The CDR3 bases are TGCGCCAGCAGCTCCGGGAGGGAGAACAATGAGCAGTTCTTC. Translation gives CASSSGRENNEQFF.

This clonotype has a handful of counts. V usage is TRBV3-1 and J usage is TRBJ1-4, with D unclear. CDR3 size: 14 residues. Germline CDR1 and CDR2: LGHDT and YNNKEL (reference sequence). Between the trimmed V and J ends, which lost 0 bases and 8 bases, there was a span of 10 bases. The CDR3 here is CASSQDGRGEKLFF. CDR3 in DNA: TGTGCCAGCAGCCAAGACGGCCGAGGGGAAAAACTGTTTTTT. Full variable domain (missing parts from reference TRBV3-1 and TRBJ1-4): DTAVSQTPKYLVTQMGNDKSIKCEQNLGHDTMYWYKQDSKKFLKIMFSYNNKELIINETVPNRFSPKSPDKAHLNLHINSLELGDSAVYFCASSQDGRGEKLFFGSGTQLSVL.

This rearrangement joins TRBV20-1 to TRBJ1-1; D uncertain. Trimming left V 0 bases short and J 2 bases short, with 19 bases between. Germline V CDR1 and CDR2: DFQATT, SNEGSKA (reference sequence). CDR3 length equals 17 residues. The CDR3 here is CSARERHRGLGNTEAFF. For the CDR3, the DNA is TGCAGTGCTAGAGAGCGGCACCGGGGTTTAGGCAACACTGAAGCTTTCTTT.

In this sample, this clonotype turned up many times. The chain links TRBV20-1 to TRBJ2-5, with 12 bases matching TRBD2. This CDR3 region has 13 residues. Germline CDR1 DFQATT, CDR2 SNEGSKA (reference sequence). V was clipped by 6 bases and J by 4 bases; unmatched bases: 3. The CDR3 loop reads CSALAGGIETQYF. DNA for the CDR3: TGCAGTGCCCTAGCGGGAGGGATAGAGACCCAGTACTTC.

This clonotype was counted ten times or more. The chain is built from TRBV2 and TRBJ1-6; no firm D call. Trimming pared 6 bases from V and 0 bases from J, leaving 9 bases between. CDR3 size: 15 residues. Germline lookup yields CDR1 SNHLY and CDR2 FYNNEI. CDR3: CASRRGSSYNSPLHF. DNA of the CDR3: TGTGCCAGCAGACGAGGGAGCTCCTATAATTCACCCCTCCACTTT. Based on the CDR3 plus reference TRBV2 and TRBJ1-6, the full variable domain is EPEVTQTPSHQVTQMGQEVILRCVPISNHLYFYWYRQILGQKVEFLVSFYNNEISEKSEIFDDQFSVERPDGSNFTLKIRSTKLEDSAMYFCASRRGSSYNSPLHFGNGTRLTVT.